A single sample is the source of the 24 T cell receptor beta chains below, sequenced in a study of response to subunit inactivated influenza vaccine. TCRdb re-called the RT-PCR reads through MiXCR, storing one row per CDR3 protein. The sample has 400,000 to 650,000 distinct CDR3 sequences, under 8.5% seen once. The sample consisted of PBMCs from blood, taken 23 to 25 months after vaccination. The receptors come from a man aged 45 to 70 who received an inactivated influenza vaccine.

The sample holds a few counts of this clonotype. The chain joins TRBV20-1 to TRBJ1-1; weak D call: TRBD1 (6 bases). The CDR3 runs 14 residues. V lost 0 bases to trimming and J lost 1 base, with 9 bases between them. Germline assignment: CDR1 DFQATT and CDR2 SNEGSKA (reference sequence). CDR3 protein: CSARDGTSNTEAFF. The CDR3, as DNA: TGCAGTGCTAGAGATGGGACATCGAACACTGAAGCTTTCTTT.

There are a few counts of this clonotype. The gene calls are TRBV20-1 and TRBJ2-1; 7 bases map to TRBD2. The ends lost 6 bases at V and 8 bases at J; junction bases unmatched: 10. The CDR3 consists of 13 residues. CDR1 DFQATT and CDR2 SNEGSKA come from the germline V gene (reference sequence). In DNA, the CDR3 is TGCAGTGCCCTGGCAGCGGCGGGGGATGAGCAGTTCTTC. Translating gives CSALAAAGDEQFF.

This clonotype was counted between two and nine times. The rearrangement joins TRBV19 to TRBJ2-2; 7 bases map to TRBD1. This CDR3 has 14 residues. V dropped 6 bases and J dropped 5; count of bases not matched to a gene: 6. Germline V gene lookup returns CDR1 LNHDA and CDR2 SQIVND (reference sequence). The CDR3 DNA is TGTGCCAGTAGGACAGGGCCAAGGACCGGGGAGCTGTTTTTT. Translation: CASRTGPRTGELFF.

This clonotype was detected only a few times. The chain employs TRBV12-3 or TRBV12-4 and TRBJ1-1, with D unresolved. V lost 6 bases, J lost 3 bases, and 11 bases lay in between. The CDR3 has 13 residues. The CDR3 DNA reads TGTGCCAGCAGAAACCGGCAACACACTGAAGCTTTCTTT. It yields the protein CASRNRQHTEAFF.

The table lists this clonotype with many counts. The J gene is TRBJ2-4, the V gene TRBV5-6; the match to TRBD2 covers 7 bases. Germline V gives CDR1 SGHDT, CDR2 YYEEEE. With 6 bases clipped from V and 7 bases from J, the junction kept 13 bases outside the gene matches. CDR3 size: 15 residues. The CDR3 bases are TGTGCCAGCACCCCCTCGGGGGGAGGAAGGAACATTCAGTACTTC. As protein: CASTPSGGGRNIQYF. The variable domain in full, completed from reference TRBV5-6 and TRBJ2-4, reads DAGVTQSPTHLIKTRGQQVTLRCSPKSGHDTVSWYQQALGQGPQFIFQYYEEEERQRGNFPDRFSGHQFPNYSSELNVNALLLGDSALYLCASTPSGGGRNIQYFGAGTRLSVL.

This clonotype was recorded at least ten times. The chain employs TRBV4-3 and TRBJ2-7, with 9 bases fitting TRBD1. The CDR3 length is 14 residues. Per germline, CDR1 LGHNA and CDR2 YSLEER. Trimming removed 2 bases from V and 4 bases from J; junction bases left unmatched: 3. CDR3 in DNA: TGCGCCAGCAGCCAAAGGGACAGGGTGTACGAGCAGTACTTC. This encodes CASSQRDRVYEQYF.

Ten or more counts support this clonotype. The V and J genes are TRBV6-6 and TRBJ2-3; 7 bases line up with TRBD2. Looked up from germline, CDR1 is MNHNY and CDR2 is SVGAGI (reference sequence). The CDR3 covers 16 residues. Trimming took 0 bases from V and 2 from J; bases not matched to a gene: 5. The CDR3 bases are TGTGCCAGCAGTTACTCCCGGGGGGTGGTCACAGATACGCAGTATTTT. Translation gives CASSYSRGVVTDTQYF.

This clonotype came up many times. The chain carries TRBV29-1 and TRBJ2-3, with 13 bases matching TRBD2. The CDR3 contains 16 residues. CDR1 is SQVTM, CDR2 ANQGSEA, per germline. V was clipped by 7 bases and J by 6 bases; unmatched bases: 13. The CDR3 nucleotides are TGCAGCGCCGTATCTTGGACTAGCGGGAGATCGGATACGCAGTATTTT. Its protein product is CSAVSWTSGRSDTQYF.

The sample holds a few counts of this clonotype. The rearrangement links TRBV6-5 to TRBJ1-2; tentatively, D is TRBD1 (5 bases). V lost 1 base and J lost 2, with 8 bases in between. CDR1 is MNHEY, CDR2 SVGAGI, per germline. The CDR3 runs to 14 residues. For the CDR3, the DNA is TGTGCCAGCAGTTACTTGGGGGGGAACTATGGCTACACCTTC. It specifies CASSYLGGNYGYTF.

The V gene is TRBV6-2 or TRBV6-3, the J gene TRBJ2-5, with D maybe TRBD2 (6 bases). V lost 4 bases and J 4 bases, leaving 13 bases between the germline ends. Germline loops: CDR1 MNHEY, CDR2 SVGEGT. The CDR3 covers 14 residues. The CDR3: CASSSLGGPETQYF. CDR3 DNA sequence: TGTGCCAGCAGTTCCCTGGGGGGTCCAGAGACCCAGTACTTC.

The chain couples TRBV5-6 to TRBJ2-1; D ambiguous. Between the trimmed V and J ends, which lost 0 bases and 10 bases, there was a span of 5 bases. The CDR3 has 11 residues. The germline gives CDR1 SGHDT, CDR2 YYEEEE. This CDR3 reads CASSLAKEQFF. CDR3 sequence (DNA): TGTGCCAGCAGCTTGGCCAAGGAGCAGTTCTTC.

In this sample, this clonotype turned up many times. V is TRBV6-6 and J is TRBJ2-5; D is uncertain. The CDR3 totals 13 residues. V lost 4 bases to trimming and J lost 7 bases, with 13 bases between them. Germline CDR1 is MNHNY and CDR2 is SVGAGI (reference sequence). In nucleotides, the CDR3 is TGTGCCAGCAGTTCGGCTGGATTCGGGACCCAGTACTTC. Protein sequence: CASSSAGFGTQYF.

This clonotype came up many times. The gene calls are TRBV5-1 and TRBJ1-1; tentative D call: TRBD1 (5 bases). The CDR3 runs to 14 residues. Germline CDR1 reads SGHRS; CDR2 reads YFSETQ. V gave up 4 bases and J gave up 4 bases, with 14 bases separating them. CDR3 bases: TGCGCCAGCAGCCCGCCCGGGGGGAGCACTGAAGCTTTCTTT. This encodes CASSPPGGSTEAFF.

This clonotype was detected ten times or more. DNA for the CDR3: TGCGCCAGCAGTATACTGGGACAGAAAAACATTCAGTACTTC. It specifies CASSILGQKNIQYF. V gene TRBV4-3 combines with J gene TRBJ2-4; 7 bases are a match to TRBD1. Trimming cost V 6 bases and J 4 bases; bases outside gene matches: 6. From germline, CDR1 is LGHNA and CDR2 YSLEER. The CDR3 runs 14 residues.

This sequence joins TRBV6-5 and TRBJ2-2, with 9 bases that match TRBD1. Trimming at V came to 4 bases and at J to 9 bases, leaving 6 bases not matched to a gene. The germline gives CDR1 MNHEY, CDR2 SVGAGI. CDR3 size: 14 residues. The CDR3, as DNA: TGTGCCAGCAGTTGGGACAGGGAAACCCGGGAGCTGTTTTTT. It specifies CASSWDRETRELFF.

The J gene is TRBJ1-6, the V gene TRBV27; D unclear. Germline V gene sequence: CDR1 MNHEY, CDR2 SMNVEV (reference sequence). The length of the CDR3 is 13 residues. The V end lost 8 bases, the J end lost 5 bases, and 10 bases lay between the germline ends. The CDR3 spells CASRRQNNSPLHF. The CDR3 region has the DNA TGTGCCAGCCGGAGGCAGAATAATTCACCCCTCCACTTT.

This clonotype showed up just a few times. The V and J genes are TRBV18 and TRBJ2-3, with 7 bases matching TRBD2. CDR1 is KGHSH, CDR2 LQKENI, per germline. This CDR3 has 16 residues. The ends lost 3 bases at V and 8 bases at J; junction bases unmatched: 14. The CDR3 DNA follows: TGTGCCAGCTCACCCCGTTTGGCGGGGGACCGGGGTACGCAGTATTTT. This codes for CASSPRLAGDRGTQYF. Using reference TRBV18 and TRBJ2-3 for the parts outside the CDR3, the full variable domain is NAGVMQNPRHLVRRRGQEARLRCSPMKGHSHVYWYRQLPEEGLKFMVYLQKENIIDESGMPKERFSAEFPKEGPSILRIQQVVRGDSAAYFCASSPRLAGDRGTQYFGPGTRLTVL.

This clonotype came up a few times. This chain joins TRBV7-2 and TRBJ1-2, with a weak D call TRBD1 (6 bases). Per the germline V gene, CDR1 is SGHTA and CDR2 is FQGNSA. Trimming removed 3 bases from V and 4 bases from J, with 21 bases in between. The CDR3 length is 17 residues. For the CDR3, the DNA is TGTGCCAGCAGCTTTACAGGGACCCTCTCACCCTCCTATGGCTACACCTTC. Amino acids: CASSFTGTLSPSYGYTF.

The table lists this clonotype with a few counts. The rearrangement uses TRBV20-1 and TRBJ1-1; 8 positions match TRBD1. This CDR3 is built from 15 residues. Germline CDR1 reads DFQATT; CDR2 reads SNEGSKA (reference sequence). Trimming took 3 bases from V and 4 from J; bases not matched to a gene: 10. The CDR3 is CSARSRQGAGTEAFF. CDR3 sequence (DNA): TGCAGTGCTAGGTCACGTCAGGGGGCAGGCACTGAAGCTTTCTTT.

This clonotype was observed a handful of times. The chain combines TRBV20-1 with TRBJ2-7; 10 nucleotides match TRBD2. This CDR3 has 16 amino acids. The V gene end was trimmed by 1 base and the J gene end by 4 bases; junction bases not matched to a gene: 10. CDR1 and CDR2 (germline): DFQATT, SNEGSKA (reference sequence). The CDR3 reads CSARGTLPSGRYEQYF. The CDR3 DNA sequence: TGCAGTGCTAGAGGTACCCTGCCTAGCGGGAGATACGAGCAGTACTTC.

In its sample, this clonotype was seen a few times. The V gene is TRBV5-1, the J gene TRBJ1-1, with 8 bases identical to TRBD1. Germline CDR1 SGHRS, CDR2 YFSETQ. The CDR3 extends over 16 amino acids. Unmatched junction bases numbered 7, after V lost 3 bases and J lost 0 bases. The CDR3 coding sequence is TGCGCCAGCAGCTCCGGGACAGGTTTAATGAACACTGAAGCTTTCTTT. Translating gives CASSSGTGLMNTEAFF.

Only a few counts were recorded for this clonotype. The chain combines TRBV4-2 with TRBJ2-3, with TRBD2 matching over 10 bases. Trimming cost V 4 bases and J 0 bases; bases outside gene matches: 13. CDR1 is LGHNA, CDR2 YNFKEQ, per germline. This CDR3 has 19 amino acids. CDR3 DNA sequence: TGTGCCAGCAGCCCCTCGGGGAGCGGGGGGGTCGTTAGCACAGATACGCAGTATTTT. It encodes CASSPSGSGGVVSTDTQYF.

This clonotype was seen many times. The rearrangement joins TRBV5-1 to TRBJ1-2, with a weak D call TRBD1 (5 bases). The germline CDR1 and CDR2 sequences are SGHRS and YFSETQ. The CDR3 extends over 14 amino acids. V gave up 4 bases and J gave up 0 bases, with 10 bases separating them. The chain's CDR3 is CASSLRQTNYGYTF. The CDR3 DNA follows: TGCGCCAGCAGCCTTAGACAGACTAACTATGGCTACACCTTC.

The chain has TRBV10-3 and TRBJ1-1; D not resolved. V was trimmed by 4 bases and J by 8 bases, leaving 11 bases between them. The CDR3 has 12 amino acids. Germline V gene data show CDR1 as ENHRY and CDR2 as SYGVKD. The chain's CDR3 is CAISGPAGEAFF. CDR3 nucleotide sequence: TGTGCCATCAGTGGTCCCGCGGGGGAAGCTTTCTTT.